In its sample, the clone carrying this TCR beta chain ranks as medium-sized. The data were taken from a study of a mutant IDH1 vaccine in newly diagnosed glioma. Sequencing used immunoSEQ multiplex PCR; TCRdb keeps in-frame clones, though not all of them. Altogether just under 95,000 clones are present, roughly 78% being singletons, with the ten largest covering less than 8.5%. Noted time point: baseline, week 1 (first vaccination visit). The treatment is: pre-vaccination baseline after standard-of-care therapy. Each donor presented with a new WHO grade 3 or 4 astrocytoma that tested IDH1-mutant and showed ATRX loss. Trimming cost V 3 bases and J 3 bases, with 9 bases left between them. Germline CDR1 LNHDA, CDR2 SQIVND (reference sequence). The length of the CDR3 is 13 residues.

The sequence was collected from a man in his forties with glioma. The sequences come from PBMCs, collected from a glioma patient treated with radiotherapy, temozolomide or both. The V and J genes are TRBV19 and TRBJ2-7; D remains unclear. In nucleotides, the CDR3 is TGTGCCAGTAGTATGGGGTTTGACTACGAGCAGTACTTC. Protein product: CASSMGFDYEQYF. Drawing the rest from reference TRBV19 and TRBJ2-7, the complete variable domain is DGGITQSPKYLFRKEGQNVTLSCEQNLNHDAMYWYRQDPGQGLRLIYYSQIVNDFQKGDIAEGYSVSREKKESFPLTVTSAQKNPTAFYLCASSMGFDYEQYFGPGTRLTVT.